The clone carrying this TCR beta chain appeared a single time. Germline lookup yields CDR1 SGHRS and CDR2 YFSETQ. The CDR3 is 15 residues long. V gave up 2 bases and J gave up 6 bases; unmatched junction bases: 5. Sequencing used immunoSEQ multiplex PCR; TCRdb keeps in-frame clones, though not all of them. The table includes 150,000 to 200,000 clones, roughly 87% detected once. This sample is part of a study of blood T cell repertoires in COVID-19. Study overall: Acute-phase and convalescent COVID-19 samples originated in the United States, Italy and Spain.

The receptor's source is a woman aged 45-60 years with acute or convalescent COVID-19. Sequenced input: peripheral blood. The gene calls are TRBV5-1 and TRBJ2-2; 9 bases are a match to TRBD2. The CDR3 DNA reads TGCGCCAGCAGCTTTGGGACTAGCTTGGCCGGGGAGCTGTTTTTT. As protein: CASSFGTSLAGELFF. Based on the CDR3 plus reference TRBV5-1 and TRBJ2-2, the full variable domain is KAGVTQTPRYLIKTRGQQVTLSCSPISGHRSVSWYQQTPGQGLQFLFEYFSETQRNKGNFPGRFSGRQFSNSRSEMNVSTLELGDSALYLCASSFGTSLAGELFFGEGSRLTVL.